A single sample gave rise to the 26 T cell receptor beta chains below, sequenced in a study of blood T cell repertoires in COVID-19. Profiled with immunoSEQ multiplex PCR; TCRdb holds only in-frame clones, not every one. Altogether about 220,000 clones are present, about 86% being singletons, with the ten largest covering 14% to 15%. The sequenced sample consisted of PBMCs or T cells enriched from blood (not recorded which). These receptors all stem from a woman between 45 and 65 years old with acute COVID-19.

This clone was found once. The chain couples TRBV24-1 to TRBJ1-2, with D possibly matching TRBD1 (5 bases). The CDR3 is 13 amino acids. CDR1 is KGHDR, CDR2 SFDVKD, per germline. Trimming stripped 2 bases from V and 5 bases from J, with 8 bases between. The CDR3 protein is CATSDSQGYGYTF. As DNA, the CDR3 is TGTGCCACCAGTGATTCCCAGGGATATGGCTACACCTTC.

The rearrangement links TRBV12-3 or TRBV12-4 to TRBJ1-1; 7 bases agree with TRBD1. V was pared by 6 bases and J by 4 bases, with 5 bases of the junction left unmatched. There are 13 residues in the CDR3. The CDR3 region is CASRLTGATEAFF. In nucleotides, the CDR3 is TGTGCCAGCAGACTCACAGGGGCCACTGAAGCTTTCTTT.

This chain connects TRBV28 to TRBJ1-3; TRBD1 agrees at 9 bases. J lost 6 bases, V lost 6 bases, and 6 bases had no gene match. Germline V gene data show CDR1 as MDHEN and CDR2 as SYDVKM. The CDR3 is 14 amino acids. This CDR3 reads CASSRRTGENTIYF. In DNA, the CDR3 is TGTGCCAGCAGCCGGAGGACAGGGGAAAACACCATATATTTT.

The gene calls are TRBV7-9 and TRBJ1-3, with no clear D. The CDR3 is made up of 15 amino acids. Germline V lookup: CDR1 SEHNR, CDR2 FQNEAQ (reference sequence). Trimming shortened V by 5 bases and J by 4 bases, and 15 bases separated the two germline ends. CDR3 sequence reads: CASSALSRSGNTIYF. The CDR3 DNA is TGTGCCAGCAGCGCCCTGTCCAGATCAGGAAACACCATATATTTT.

The DNA for the CDR3 is TGCGCCAGCAGCGCTCGGACTAGCGGGCCAGATACGCAGTATTTT. Translating gives CASSARTSGPDTQYF. The chain has TRBV5-1 and TRBJ2-3; 11 nucleotides match TRBD2. After removal of 4 bases from V and 4 bases from J, the junction contained 5 bases not matched to a gene. Germline V gene data show CDR1 as SGHRS and CDR2 as YFSETQ. The CDR3 consists of 15 residues.

This chain joins TRBV7-9 and TRBJ2-1; 14 bases line up with TRBD2. The trim removed 4 bases at V and 3 bases at J, leaving 5 bases unmatched. Germline CDR1 reads SEHNR; CDR2 reads FQNEAQ (reference sequence). The CDR3 runs to 17 residues. The CDR3 loop reads CASSSRLAGGRYNEQFF. The CDR3 DNA sequence: TGTGCCAGCAGCTCCAGACTAGCGGGAGGGCGCTACAATGAGCAGTTCTTC.

In nucleotides, the CDR3 is TGTGCCAGCAGTGCCCGGGACAGGGCCTCTAATTCACCCCTCCACTTT. It codes for CASSARDRASNSPLHF. The rearrangement joins TRBV6-1 to TRBJ1-6, with TRBD1 matching 9 bases. Germline V gives CDR1 MNHNS, CDR2 SASEGT. The CDR3 totals 16 residues. The V gene end was trimmed by 4 bases and the J gene end by 6 bases; junction bases not matched to a gene: 7.

The V and J genes are TRBV13 and TRBJ2-1; 7 nucleotides line up with TRBD2. This CDR3 region has 16 residues. Unmatched junction bases numbered 6, after V lost 2 bases and J lost 2 bases. Germline CDR1 reads PRHDT; CDR2 reads FYEKMQ (reference sequence). The CDR3 DNA reads TGTGCCAGCAGCTTAAGCCTAGCGGAGGCCTACAATGAGCAGTTCTTC. Protein product: CASSLSLAEAYNEQFF.

This clone appeared once. CDR3 amino acids: CASSFQQGLGYTF. CDR3 DNA sequence: TGTGCCAGCAGCTTCCAGCAGGGGCTCGGCTACACCTTC. J is TRBJ1-2 and V is TRBV7-3, with D perhaps TRBD1 (6 bases). V was cut by 3 bases and J by 8 bases, with 13 bases left in between. Germline V CDR1 and CDR2: SGHTA, FQGTGA. The CDR3 is 13 residues long. The whole variable domain, filled in from reference TRBV7-3 and TRBJ1-2, reads GAGVSQTPSNKVTEKGKYVELRCDPISGHTALYWYRQSLGQGPEFLIYFQGTGAADDSGLPNDRFFAVRPEGSVSTLKIQRTERGDSAVYLCASSFQQGLGYTFGSGTRLTVV.

This rearrangement joins TRBV28 to TRBJ1-5, with D tentatively TRBD1 (5 bases). V lost 2 bases and J lost 3, with 11 bases in between. Looked up from germline, CDR1 is MDHEN and CDR2 is SYDVKM. The CDR3 spans 15 residues. Written as DNA, the CDR3 is TGTGCCAGCAGTTTAATGGCGGGGCCCAATCAGCCCCAGCATTTT. Protein: CASSLMAGPNQPQHF.

The rearrangement joins TRBV9 to TRBJ2-2; 12 nucleotides agree with TRBD1. In germline, CDR1 is SGDLS, CDR2 YYNGEE. This CDR3 region has 17 residues. Trimming removed 0 bases from V and 6 bases from J; junction bases left unmatched: 6. CDR3 coding DNA: TGTGCCAGCAGCGTAGGCACCGGGACAGGGGGCTCCGGGGAGCTGTTTTTT. It is translated as CASSVGTGTGGSGELFF. The variable domain in full, completed from reference TRBV9 and TRBJ2-2, reads DSGVTQTPKHLITATGQRVTLRCSPRSGDLSVYWYQQSLDQGLQFLIQYYNGEERAKGNILERFSAQQFPDLHSELNLSSLELGDSALYFCASSVGTGTGGSGELFFGEGSRLTVL.

This chain connects TRBV7-9 to TRBJ2-1, with D perhaps TRBD2 (6 bases). This CDR3 is 15 amino acids long. CDR1 and CDR2 (germline): SEHNR, FQNEAQ (reference sequence). The V end lost 3 bases, the J end lost 8 bases, and 17 bases lay between the germline ends. CDR3 DNA: TGTGCCAGCAGCTTGACTAGTTTTGGTCCCGATGAGCAGTTCTTC. Its protein is CASSLTSFGPDEQFF.

The chain employs TRBV15 and TRBJ2-6; tentative D call: TRBD2 (5 bases). Trimming cost V 1 base and J 0 bases, with 16 bases left between them. This CDR3 spans 19 amino acids. Looked up from germline, CDR1 is LNHNV and CDR2 is YYDKDF (reference sequence). CDR3 nucleotides: TGTGCCACCAGCAGAGGGGGTGCGGGCCCCGGCTCTGGGGCCAACGTCCTGACTTTC. Its protein product is CATSRGGAGPGSGANVLTF. Complete variable domain (other parts from reference TRBV15 and TRBJ2-6): DAMVIQNPRYQVTQFGKPVTLSCSQTLNHNVMYWYQQKSSQAPKLLFHYYDKDFNNEADTPDNFQSRRPNTSFCFLDIRSPGLGDTAMYLCATSRGGAGPGSGANVLTFGAGSRLTVL.

The chain combines TRBV5-5 with TRBJ1-6, with a weak D call TRBD1 (6 bases). Germline-derived CDR1 and CDR2 are SGHKS and YYEKEE (reference sequence). V was trimmed by 0 bases and J by 10 bases, leaving 17 bases between them. The CDR3 sequence is 16 residues long. CDR3 amino acids: CASSLARGAPSSPLHF. In DNA form, the CDR3 reads TGTGCCAGCAGCTTGGCCCGGGGGGCCCCTTCCTCACCCCTCCACTTT.

DNA of the CDR3: TGTGCCAGCAGTTTCATTAGCGGGAGTATCGGGGAGCTGTTTTTT. This encodes CASSFISGSIGELFF. The genes are TRBV27 and TRBJ2-2, with 9 bases identical to TRBD2. Germline V CDR1 and CDR2: MNHEY, SMNVEV (reference sequence). There are 15 residues in the CDR3. J was trimmed by 7 bases and V by 3 bases; bases with no gene match: 6.

The rearrangement links TRBV14 to TRBJ1-1, with 9 bases aligning to TRBD1. V lost 1 base, J lost 14 bases, and 14 bases stayed unmatched. The CDR3 loop spans 15 amino acids. Per the germline V gene, CDR1 is SGHDN and CDR2 is FVKESK. The CDR3 bases are TGTGCCAGCAGCCAAGTAGGAGGGAGACAGGGGGAGCTCTTCTTT. Amino acids: CASSQVGGRQGELFF.

This sequence joins TRBV30 and TRBJ1-2; no clear D gene. The CDR3 extends over 13 amino acids. The V gene lost 0 bases and the J gene lost 5 bases, with 10 bases spanning the gap. The V gene's germline CDR1 is GTSNPN and CDR2 SVGIG (reference sequence). The CDR3 here is CAWSVTHLYGYTF. DNA for the CDR3: TGTGCCTGGAGTGTAACACACCTTTATGGCTACACCTTC.

The count of this clone is one. The chain links TRBV24-1 to TRBJ2-7; D may be TRBD1 (6 bases). Germline CDR1 and CDR2: KGHDR and SFDVKD. The CDR3 is made up of 13 amino acids. Trimming took off 7 bases at V and 9 bases at J, with 18 bases between the two ends. The CDR3, as DNA: TGTGCCACCAGACAGGGCCACTTAGCCGCGCAGTACTTC. As protein: CATRQGHLAAQYF.

The rearrangement links TRBV7-8 to TRBJ2-7; 11 positions agree with TRBD2. Trimming cost V 4 bases and J 4 bases; bases outside gene matches: 3. Germline assignment: CDR1 SGHVS and CDR2 FQNEAQ. This CDR3 contains 14 residues. The CDR3 protein is CASSSGLAGYEQYF. For the CDR3, the DNA is TGTGCCAGCAGCTCAGGACTAGCGGGTTACGAGCAGTACTTC.

The chain couples TRBV11-2 to TRBJ2-5; no clear D gene. CDR3 length: 15 residues. V was trimmed by 5 bases and J by 1 base, leaving 14 bases between them. CDR1 is SGHAT, CDR2 FQNNGV, per germline. DNA of the CDR3: TGTGCCAGCAGCCAACCGGCGAGACTCCAAGAGACCCAGTACTTC. This codes for CASSQPARLQETQYF.

This clone was seen just once. This chain connects TRBV5-4 to TRBJ2-1; perhaps TRBD1 as D (6 bases). This CDR3 is built from 11 residues. Germline CDR1 and CDR2: SGHNT and YYREEE (reference sequence). Trimming stripped 2 bases from V and 9 bases from J, with 6 bases between. CDR3 sequence: CASSLGGEQFF. CDR3 nucleotides: TGTGCCAGCAGCTTAGGGGGTGAGCAGTTCTTC.

V is TRBV18 and J is TRBJ2-7; D is unresolved. CDR3 size: 11 residues. The germline CDR1 and CDR2 sequences are KGHSH and LQKENI. V was pared by 3 bases and J by 3 bases, with 3 bases between. CDR3 bases: TGTGCCAGCTCACCTAACTACGAGCAGTACTTC. It codes for CASSPNYEQYF.

The rearrangement uses TRBV3-1 (or the pseudogene TRBV3-2) and TRBJ2-7, with 12 bases that match TRBD2. V shed 2 bases and J 2 bases; nucleotides not matched to a gene: 4. CDR1 LGHDT and CDR2 YNNKEL come from the germline V gene (reference sequence). The CDR3 has 16 residues. The CDR3 sequence is CASSQFLAGGAYEQYF. Here the CDR3 DNA reads TGTGCCAGCAGCCAATTCCTAGCGGGAGGGGCCTACGAGCAGTACTTC.

J is TRBJ1-2 and V is TRBV7-2; 9 bases fit TRBD1. V lost 2 bases to trimming and J lost 5 bases; unmatched junction nucleotides: 6. CDR1 is SGHTA, CDR2 FQGNSA, per germline. This CDR3 has 15 residues. Here the CDR3 reads CASSLRRTGEYGYTF. In DNA form, the CDR3 reads TGTGCCAGCAGCTTAAGGCGGACAGGGGAGTATGGCTACACCTTC.

Here the CDR3 DNA reads TGTGCCAGCACCCCGAGATTTAGAACTGAAGCTTTCTTT. This encodes CASTPRFRTEAFF. The V gene is TRBV6-2 or TRBV6-3, the J gene TRBJ1-1, with D unresolved. With 7 bases removed from V and 5 bases from J, the gap between germline ends came to 14 bases. Germline-derived CDR1 and CDR2 are MNHEY and SVGEGT. The CDR3 contains 13 residues.

The V and J genes are TRBV5-1 and TRBJ2-7; possible D gene TRBD2, 5 bases. There are 15 residues in the CDR3. Germline loops: CDR1 SGHRS, CDR2 YFSETQ. V was clipped by 3 bases and J by 3 bases, with 16 bases between them. The CDR3 spells CASSSSGSALYEQYF. CDR3 DNA sequence: TGCGCCAGCAGCTCGAGCGGATCGGCTCTCTACGAGCAGTACTTC.